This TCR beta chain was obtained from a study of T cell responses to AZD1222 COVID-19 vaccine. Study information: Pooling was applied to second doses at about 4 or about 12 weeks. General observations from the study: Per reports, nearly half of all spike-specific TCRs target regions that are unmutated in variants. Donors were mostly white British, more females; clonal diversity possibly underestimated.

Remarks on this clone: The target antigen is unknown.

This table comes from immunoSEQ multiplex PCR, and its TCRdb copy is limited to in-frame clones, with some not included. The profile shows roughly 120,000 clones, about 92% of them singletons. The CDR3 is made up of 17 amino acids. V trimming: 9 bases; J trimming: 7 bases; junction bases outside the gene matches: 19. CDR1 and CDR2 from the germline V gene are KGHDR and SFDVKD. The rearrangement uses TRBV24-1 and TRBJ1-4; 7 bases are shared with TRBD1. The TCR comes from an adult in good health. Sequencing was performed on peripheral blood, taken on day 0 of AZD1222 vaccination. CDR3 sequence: CATLDTVRGLRGEKLFF. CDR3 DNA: TGTGCCACCCTTGATACGGTTAGGGGGCTCCGAGGTGAAAAACTGTTTTTT.